Listed here is a single TCR beta chain. Followed longitudinally, the Seattle patients had been enrolled during active infection. Per the authors' pipeline: Nucleated cell number was recorded as an estimate derived from reference gene primer amplification. Method: immunoSEQ multiplex PCR; TCRdb's copy keeps in-frame clones and lacks some. The V and J calls and clone size are taken from that table; D and trimming were inferred from the DNA. The sample contains approximately 200,000 clones, less than 85% of which appear only once. This record belongs to a study of blood T cell repertoires in COVID-19. CDR1 and CDR2 (germline): SGHAT, FQNNGV. This CDR3 region has 13 residues. The V and J ends lost 5 bases and 5 bases respectively, with 9 bases between them.

The TCR was taken from an elderly woman with COVID-19, enrolled during active disease. Sequences were obtained from peripheral blood. The rearrangement links TRBV11-2 to TRBJ2-2; the D is unclear. The CDR3 loop is CASSTQATGELFF. Here the CDR3 DNA reads TGTGCCAGCAGCACCCAAGCAACCGGGGAGCTGTTTTTT.